A single sample gave rise to the 25 T cell receptor beta chains below, sequenced in a study of OX40 agonist ivuxolimab in advanced cancers. TCRdb keeps only in-frame clones here, not all; method: immunoSEQ multiplex PCR. The sample has around 150,000 clones; approximately 94% are singletons. This sample comprised CD4+ or CD8+ T cells sorted from blood, obtained in a trial of the OX40 agonist ivuxolimab. All receptors come from an adult with an advanced solid tumor such as melanoma, head and neck, liver or kidney cancer.

The chain combines TRBV15 with TRBJ1-2, with D possibly matching TRBD1 (6 bases). This CDR3 region has 13 residues. Germline V lookup: CDR1 LNHNV, CDR2 YYDKDF (reference sequence). V shed 3 bases and J shed 2 bases, with 7 bases lying between them. DNA for the CDR3: TGTGCCACCAGCAGGGACAGCAACTATGGCTACACCTTC. Residues: CATSRDSNYGYTF.

J is TRBJ1-2 and V is TRBV29-1, with 8 bases that match TRBD1. Germline CDR1 SQVTM, CDR2 ANQGSEA. Germline trimming cut 4 bases from V and 1 base from J; bases unmatched to any gene: 2. The CDR3 has 13 residues. CDR3 sequence: CSVVDRGNYGYTF. CDR3 coding DNA: TGCAGCGTTGTTGACAGGGGTAACTATGGCTACACCTTC. Based on the CDR3 plus reference TRBV29-1 and TRBJ1-2, the full variable domain is SAVISQKPSRDICQRGTSLTIQCQVDSQVTMMFWYRQQPGQSLTLIATANQGSEATYESGFVIDKFPISRPNLTFSTLTVSNMSPEDSSIYLCSVVDRGNYGYTFGSGTRLTVV.

The V call is TRBV4-3, the J call TRBJ2-1; D uncertain. The CDR3 is made up of 13 amino acids. V dropped 1 base and J dropped 8 bases, with 9 bases sitting between them. The germline CDR1 and CDR2 sequences are LGHNA and YSLEER. The CDR3 nucleotides read TGCGCCAGCAGCCAAGTTGACTTCGATGAGCAGTTCTTC. It codes for CASSQVDFDEQFF.

With respect to this clone: The sample carries other DNA sequences with the same CDR3. The chain uses TRBV19 and TRBJ1-2, with D possibly matching TRBD1 (5 bases). Germline V gene sequence: CDR1 LNHDA, CDR2 SQIVND (reference sequence). V was trimmed by 3 bases and J by 6 bases, leaving 8 bases between them. CDR3 size: 12 residues. The CDR3 region is CASSIRRDGYTF. The CDR3 coding sequence is TGTGCCAGTAGTATTCGCAGGGATGGCTACACCTTC.

This sequence joins TRBV27 and TRBJ1-5; D call uncertain. V lost 3 bases, J lost 9 bases, and 9 bases lay in between. Germline CDR1 MNHEY, CDR2 SMNVEV (reference sequence). The CDR3 contains 12 residues. This CDR3 is CASSFRGPPQHF. Written as DNA, the CDR3 is TGTGCCAGCAGTTTCCGTGGGCCGCCCCAGCATTTT.

This clone has just a few counts. The rearrangement uses TRBV5-1 and TRBJ1-1, with a weak D call TRBD1 (6 bases). Germline assignment: CDR1 SGHRS and CDR2 YFSETQ. The ends were cut back, 2 bases at V and 1 base at J, with 12 bases in the middle. CDR3 length: 15 amino acids. CDR3 DNA: TGCGCCAGCAGCTTCTATGGAGGGGGGAACACTGAAGCTTTCTTT. This gives the protein CASSFYGGGNTEAFF.

The chain links TRBV15 to TRBJ2-1; D is unclear. CDR3 length: 13 residues. Germline CDR1 LNHNV, CDR2 YYDKDF (reference sequence). The V end was cut by 3 bases, the J end by 9 bases, with 12 bases between. The chain's CDR3 is CATSSDAWSEQFF. In DNA, the CDR3 is TGTGCCACCAGCAGTGATGCCTGGAGTGAGCAGTTCTTC.

The gene calls are TRBV18 and TRBJ1-2, with D possibly TRBD1 on 5 matching bases. The V end lost 6 bases, the J end lost 3 bases, and 14 bases lay between the germline ends. CDR1 is KGHSH, CDR2 LQKENI, per germline. This CDR3 has 14 amino acids. The CDR3: CASSPGTVYYGYTF. The CDR3 DNA is TGTGCCAGCTCTCCCGGGACCGTTTACTATGGCTACACCTTC.

The rearrangement joins TRBV19 to TRBJ2-7; the D gene is possibly TRBD2 (9 bases). Deletions cut 5 bases from V and 2 bases from J, with 22 bases between. There are 17 residues in the CDR3. CDR1 LNHDA and CDR2 SQIVND come from the germline V gene (reference sequence). Written as DNA, the CDR3 is TGTGCCAGTAGTTCCCGACAGGGGACTAGCCAAGCCTACGAGCAGTACTTC. Protein sequence: CASSSRQGTSQAYEQYF.

The gene calls are TRBV15 and TRBJ2-2, with D possibly TRBD2 on 6 matching bases. The CDR3 sequence is 16 residues long. In germline, CDR1 is LNHNV, CDR2 YYDKDF (reference sequence). Trimming took 0 bases from V and 4 from J, leaving 12 bases between them. The CDR3 DNA reads TGTGCCACCAGCAGAGATTCGACGCGGGGCACCGGGGAGCTGTTTTTT. It is translated as CATSRDSTRGTGELFF.

V and J are TRBV28 and TRBJ2-7, with 10 bases that match TRBD2. The CDR3 loop spans 14 amino acids. With 8 bases clipped from V and 3 bases from J, the junction kept 7 bases outside the gene matches. CDR1 is MDHEN and CDR2 is SYDVKM in the germline V gene. The CDR3 coding sequence is TGTGCCAGCGATCCAGGGACTAGCGTCTACGAGCAGTACTTC. Residues: CASDPGTSVYEQYF.

The rearrangement links TRBV10-3 to TRBJ1-2; 9 bases fit TRBD1. Unmatched junction bases numbered 12, after V lost 6 bases and J lost 4 bases. Germline V gene lookup returns CDR1 ENHRY and CDR2 SYGVKD. This CDR3 has 16 residues. This chain's CDR3 is CAISAGTGPAIYGYTF. In DNA form, the CDR3 reads TGTGCCATCAGCGCCGGGACAGGGCCTGCCATCTATGGCTACACCTTC.

This chain connects TRBV5-4 to TRBJ1-1; D might be TRBD1 (6 bases). Trimming stripped 0 bases from V and 2 bases from J, with 14 bases between. There are 16 residues in the CDR3. Germline-derived CDR1 and CDR2 are SGHNT and YYREEE (reference sequence). The CDR3 loop is CASSLGQGSTNTEAFF. In DNA form, the CDR3 reads TGTGCCAGCAGCTTGGGGCAGGGGTCCACAAACACTGAAGCTTTCTTT.

J is TRBJ2-1 and V is TRBV19, with 10 bases aligning to TRBD1. CDR1 is LNHDA, CDR2 SQIVND, per germline (reference sequence). The CDR3 totals 21 residues. V shed 6 bases, J shed 0 bases, and the junction held 20 bases outside the gene matches. CDR3 loop: CASSHRGPGTGEKSSYNEQFF. CDR3 nucleotide sequence: TGTGCCAGTAGCCATAGAGGCCCCGGGACAGGGGAAAAAAGCTCCTACAATGAGCAGTTCTTC. Filled out from reference TRBV19 and TRBJ2-1, the complete variable domain reads DGGITQSPKYLFRKEGQNVTLSCEQNLNHDAMYWYRQDPGQGLRLIYYSQIVNDFQKGDIAEGYSVSREKKESFPLTVTSAQKNPTAFYLCASSHRGPGTGEKSSYNEQFFGPGTRLTVL.

The V and J genes are TRBV28 and TRBJ1-3; no definite D call. The V end lost 6 bases, the J end lost 4 bases, and 19 bases lay between the germline ends. The CDR3 is 16 residues long. The germline CDR1 and CDR2 sequences are MDHEN and SYDVKM. The CDR3 protein is CASRKGRTRSGNTIYF. The DNA for the CDR3 is TGTGCCAGCAGGAAGGGTCGGACCCGTTCGGGAAACACCATATATTTT.

This chain uses TRBV7-2 with TRBJ2-5, with 12 bases that match TRBD2. V lost 7 bases, J lost 4 bases, and 7 bases stayed unmatched. Germline V lookup: CDR1 SGHTA, CDR2 FQGNSA. The CDR3 totals 15 residues. The CDR3 sequence is CASTLAGGGRETQYF. The CDR3 nucleotides are TGTGCCAGCACTCTAGCGGGAGGGGGCCGAGAGACCCAGTACTTC.

The V gene is TRBV19, the J gene TRBJ2-3; TRBD2 matches 15 bases. This CDR3 spans 19 amino acids. Germline lookup yields CDR1 LNHDA and CDR2 SQIVND (reference sequence). V lost 4 bases to trimming and J lost 1 base; unmatched junction nucleotides: 9. The DNA of the CDR3 is TGTGCCAGTAGTACCGGACTAGCGGGGGGGCTTTCCCGCACAGATACGCAGTATTTT. Translation: CASSTGLAGGLSRTDTQYF.

The genes are TRBV4-2 and TRBJ1-4; 11 positions match TRBD1. Germline V CDR1 and CDR2: LGHNA, YNFKEQ. This CDR3 region has 14 residues. The ends lost 4 bases at V and 8 bases at J; junction bases unmatched: 3. The CDR3: CASSPGTGGEKLFF. DNA for the CDR3: TGTGCCAGCAGCCCCGGGACAGGGGGGGAAAAACTGTTTTTT.

The chain joins TRBV7-9 to TRBJ1-1; D ambiguous. CDR3 size: 12 residues. CDR1 is SEHNR, CDR2 FQNEAQ, per germline (reference sequence). Trimming pared 7 bases from V and 4 bases from J, leaving 10 bases between. This chain's CDR3 is CASNGGGTEAFF. As DNA, the CDR3 is TGTGCCAGCAATGGAGGCGGCACTGAAGCTTTCTTT. The full variable domain, completed using reference TRBV7-9 and TRBJ1-1, is DTGVSQNPRHKITKRGQNVTFRCDPISEHNRLYWYRQTLGQGPEFLTYFQNEAQLEKSRLLSDRFSAERPKGSFSTLEIQRTEQGDSAMYLCASNGGGTEAFFGQGTRLTVV.

The rearrangement uses TRBV15 and TRBJ1-5, with 10 bases lining up with TRBD1. Trimming removed 1 base from V and 3 bases from J; junction bases left unmatched: 18. This CDR3 is built from 21 residues. From germline, CDR1 is LNHNV and CDR2 YYDKDF (reference sequence). In nucleotides, the CDR3 is TGTGCCACCAGCAGAGGATCATGGGTTCGGGGACAGGGGTTCTTCAATCAGCCCCAGCATTTT. Protein sequence: CATSRGSWVRGQGFFNQPQHF.

The chain uses TRBV5-1 and TRBJ1-4; possibly TRBD1 for D (5 bases). The CDR3 extends over 15 amino acids. V was cut by 2 bases and J by 5 bases, with 13 bases left in between. The germline V gene has CDR1 SGHRS and CDR2 YFSETQ. CDR3 loop: CASSFTPGRNEKLFF. CDR3 in DNA: TGCGCCAGCAGCTTCACTCCGGGACGCAATGAAAAACTGTTTTTT.

The CDR3 coding sequence is TGTGCCAGCAGCGCAGGGGGCGCGAGCAATCAGCCCCAGCATTTT. Translation: CASSAGGASNQPQHF. The chain combines TRBV5-4 with TRBJ1-5, with 8 nucleotides matching TRBD1. Germline loops: CDR1 SGHNT, CDR2 YYREEE (reference sequence). This CDR3 is built from 15 residues. The ends lost 4 bases at V and 1 base at J; junction bases unmatched: 4.

V usage is TRBV25-1 and J usage is TRBJ2-7; 10 bases match TRBD2. Germline lookup yields CDR1 MGHDK and CDR2 SYGVNS. The V and J ends lost 8 bases and 4 bases, in that order; junction bases with no gene match: 14. This CDR3 spans 16 amino acids. As DNA, the CDR3 is TGTGCCAGCTCCAGCGGGAGGGCCCGGTTTTATTACGAGCAGTACTTC. It translates to CASSSGRARFYYEQYF.

This chain connects TRBV28 to TRBJ1-1, with D maybe TRBD1 (5 bases). V lost 5 bases to trimming and J lost 6 bases, with 10 bases between them. CDR1 MDHEN and CDR2 SYDVKM come from the germline V gene. The CDR3 length is 12 residues. CDR3 loop: CASSLTTAEAFF. CDR3 sequence (DNA): TGTGCCAGCAGTCTAACGACAGCTGAAGCTTTCTTT. The full variable domain, completed using reference TRBV28 and TRBJ1-1, is DVKVTQSSRYLVKRTGEKVFLECVQDMDHENMFWYRQDPGLGLRLIYFSYDVKMKEKGDIPEGYSVSREKKERFSLILESASTNQTSMYLCASSLTTAEAFFGQGTRLTVV.

CDR3 protein: CASSSQRERNEQFF. The CDR3 nucleotides read TGTGCCAGCAGCTCACAGCGGGAGCGCAATGAGCAGTTCTTC. V gene TRBV7-2 combines with J gene TRBJ2-1, with TRBD2 identical over 8 bases. The CDR3 runs 14 residues. Germline V CDR1 and CDR2: SGHTA, FQGNSA. Unmatched junction bases numbered 5, after V lost 4 bases and J lost 6 bases.